These T cell receptor beta chains were read from a single sample in a study of neurological immune-mediated disorders. Via MiXCR, TCRdb re-called the 5' RACE reads, giving one row per CDR3 protein. The sample records around 55,000 distinct CDR3 sequences, 3.5% to 4% being singletons. The sequencing sample was made of CD4+ T cells from blood. The receptors derive from a woman in her thirties or forties with multiple sclerosis. The CDR3 runs from the conserved cysteine through the conserved F or W. D genes are given only for firm matches. Part of the rows lack a size; the others show once, few, many or a class for expanded clones.

CDR3 | DNA | J | V | D | size
CAISVAGAYEQYF | TGTGCCATCAGTGTGGCAGGGGCCTACGAGCAGTACTTC | TRBJ2-7 | TRBV10-3 | - | many
CASSGESGGTEAFF | TGTGCCAGCTCAGGGGAGTCTGGGGGCACTGAAGCTTTCTTT | TRBJ1-1 | TRBV18 | - | many
CASSERTSLNEQFF | TGCGCCAGCAGCGAACGGACTAGTTTAAATGAGCAGTTCTTC | TRBJ2-1 | TRBV5-1 | TRBD2 | many
CASSLGLADWNEQFF | TGTGCCAGCAGCCTTGGACTAGCGGATTGGAATGAGCAGTTCTTC | TRBJ2-1 | TRBV6-5 | TRBD2 | many
CSAGGLAAYNEQFF | TGCAGTGCTGGGGGACTAGCGGCCTACAATGAGCAGTTCTTC | TRBJ2-1 | TRBV20-1 | TRBD2 | many
CASSLIKGGANTGELFF | TGCGCCAGCAGCTTGATTAAGGGAGGGGCGAACACCGGGGAGCTGTTTTTT | TRBJ2-2 | TRBV5-1 | TRBD2 | many
CASSLKADQPQHF | TGCGCCAGCAGCTTAAAGGCAGATCAGCCCCAGCATTTT | TRBJ1-5 | TRBV5-1 | - | many
CASTGWTNGGHYGYTF | TGTGCCAGCACCGGGTGGACCAACGGAGGACACTATGGCTACACCTTC | TRBJ1-2 | TRBV12-3/TRBV12-4 | - | many
CASSLAGEYEQYF | TGTGCCAGCAGCTTGGCAGGGGAGTACGAGCAGTACTTC | TRBJ2-7 | TRBV5-5 | - | many
CASSRDTDYGYTF | TGCGCCAGCAGCCGGGACACCGACTATGGCTACACCTTC | TRBJ1-2 | TRBV5-1 | - | many
CASSWETDEQYF | TGTGCCAGCAGCTGGGAGACAGACGAGCAGTACTTC | TRBJ2-7 | TRBV5-5 | - | many
CASNNRDPSPLHF | TGTGCCAGTAATAACAGGGACCCGTCACCCCTCCACTTT | TRBJ1-6 | TRBV19 | - | many
CASNPPGRRNIQYF | TGTGCCAGCAACCCGCCGGGGCGACGGAACATTCAGTACTTC | TRBJ2-4 | TRBV6-6 | - | many
CASSEVGAPPPADTQYF | TGTGCCAGCAGTGAAGTGGGGGCACCTCCTCCCGCGGATACGCAGTATTTT | TRBJ2-3 | TRBV6-1 | - | many
CASSLEVRQSSYNEQFF | TGTGCCAGCAGCTTAGAGGTGAGGCAGAGCTCCTACAATGAGCAGTTCTTC | TRBJ2-1 | TRBV9 | - | many
CAITSSGGAPNEQFF | TGTGCCATCACCTCAAGCGGGGGGGCTCCCAATGAGCAGTTCTTC | TRBJ2-1 | TRBV10-3 | TRBD2 | many
CATESGTEISNEQFF | TGTGCCACCGAATCCGGGACAGAGATTTCTAATGAGCAGTTCTTC | TRBJ2-1 | TRBV10-3 | TRBD1 | -